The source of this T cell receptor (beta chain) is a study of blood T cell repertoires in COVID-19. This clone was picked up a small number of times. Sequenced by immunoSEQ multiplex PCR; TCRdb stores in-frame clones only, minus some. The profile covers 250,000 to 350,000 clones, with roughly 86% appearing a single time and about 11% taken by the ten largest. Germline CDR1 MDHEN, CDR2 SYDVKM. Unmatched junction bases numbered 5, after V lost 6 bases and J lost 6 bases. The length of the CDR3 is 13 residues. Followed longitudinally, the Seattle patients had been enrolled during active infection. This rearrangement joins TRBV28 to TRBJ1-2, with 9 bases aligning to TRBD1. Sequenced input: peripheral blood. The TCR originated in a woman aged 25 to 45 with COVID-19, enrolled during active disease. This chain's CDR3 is CASSSGQGNGYTF. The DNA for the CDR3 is TGTGCCAGCAGCTCCGGACAGGGGAATGGCTACACCTTC.